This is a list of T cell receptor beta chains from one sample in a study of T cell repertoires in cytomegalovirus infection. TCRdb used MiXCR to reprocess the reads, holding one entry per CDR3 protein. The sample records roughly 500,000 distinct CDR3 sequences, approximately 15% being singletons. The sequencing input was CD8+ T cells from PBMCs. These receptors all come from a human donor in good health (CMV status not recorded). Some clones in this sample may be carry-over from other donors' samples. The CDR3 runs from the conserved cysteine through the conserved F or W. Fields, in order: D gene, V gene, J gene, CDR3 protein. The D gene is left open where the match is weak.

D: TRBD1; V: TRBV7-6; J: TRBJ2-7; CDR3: CASNPGQGSYEQYF
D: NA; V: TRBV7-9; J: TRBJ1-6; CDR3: CASSPMNSPLHF
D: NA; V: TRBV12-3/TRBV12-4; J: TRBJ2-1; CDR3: CASSLQGNVQFF
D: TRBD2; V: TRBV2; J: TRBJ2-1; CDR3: CASSDQWTSGFYNEQFF
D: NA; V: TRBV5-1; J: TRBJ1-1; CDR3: CASSYGQFNTEAFF
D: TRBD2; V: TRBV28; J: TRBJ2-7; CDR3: CASSVEADSGGEQYF
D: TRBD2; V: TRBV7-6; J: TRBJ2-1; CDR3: CASSSSGPAGGTSEQFF
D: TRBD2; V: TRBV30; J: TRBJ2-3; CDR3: CAWLRLAGEMDTQYF
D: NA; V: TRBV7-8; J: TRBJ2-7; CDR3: CASSLSTEASYEQYF
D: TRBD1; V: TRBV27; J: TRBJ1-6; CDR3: CASRTGGRSPLHF
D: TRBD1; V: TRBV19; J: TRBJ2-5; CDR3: CASSTGQGVETQYF
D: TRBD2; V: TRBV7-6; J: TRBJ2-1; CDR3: CASSPRTSGTYNEQFF
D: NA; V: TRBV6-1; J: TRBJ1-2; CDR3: CASSSFVAYGYTF
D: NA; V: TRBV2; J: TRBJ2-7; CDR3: CASSEVQVYEQYF
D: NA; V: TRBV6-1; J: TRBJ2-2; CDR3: CASYTGELFF
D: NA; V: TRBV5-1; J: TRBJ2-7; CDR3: CASSFSGTGYEQYF
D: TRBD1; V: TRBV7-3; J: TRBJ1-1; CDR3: CASSPKQGADTEAFF
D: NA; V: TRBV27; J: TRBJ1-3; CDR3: CASSLAGGGDTIYF
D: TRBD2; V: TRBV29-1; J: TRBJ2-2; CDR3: CSVESGGPNTGELFF
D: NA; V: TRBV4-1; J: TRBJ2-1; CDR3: CASSHRSSSSYNEQFF
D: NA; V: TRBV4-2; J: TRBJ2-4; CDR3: CASSHLQGGRGGNIQYF
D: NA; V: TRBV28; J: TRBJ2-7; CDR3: CASSPSTFYEQYF
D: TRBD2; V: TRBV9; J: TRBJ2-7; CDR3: CASSPGLAEVEQYF
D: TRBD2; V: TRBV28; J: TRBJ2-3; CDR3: CATAGSGRRTDTQYF
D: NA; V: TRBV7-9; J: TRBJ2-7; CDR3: CASSSLNGTPSSYEQYF
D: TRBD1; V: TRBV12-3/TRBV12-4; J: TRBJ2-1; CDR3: CASSSPGQGSMGQFF
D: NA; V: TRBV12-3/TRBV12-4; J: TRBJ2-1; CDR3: CASSLARYNEQFF
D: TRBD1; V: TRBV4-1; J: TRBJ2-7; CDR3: CASSQGRQGGYEQYF
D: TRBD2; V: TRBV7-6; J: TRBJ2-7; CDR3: CASSAGLAGGPDEQYF
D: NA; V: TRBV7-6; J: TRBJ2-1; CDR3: CASSFGRAGYNEQFF
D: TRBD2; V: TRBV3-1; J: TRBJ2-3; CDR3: CASRRGLAGITDTQYF
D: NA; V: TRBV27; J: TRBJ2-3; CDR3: CASSLGLLTDTQYF
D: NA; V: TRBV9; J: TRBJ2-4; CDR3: CASSVEGGLNLAKNIQYF
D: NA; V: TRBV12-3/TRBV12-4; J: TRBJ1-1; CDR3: CASSSNTGTEAFF
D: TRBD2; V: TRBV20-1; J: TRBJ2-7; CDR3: CSAITGGAYEQYF
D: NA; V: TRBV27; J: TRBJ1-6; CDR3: CASSLKARSALHF
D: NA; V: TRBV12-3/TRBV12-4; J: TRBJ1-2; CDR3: CASTDRDPLDGYTF
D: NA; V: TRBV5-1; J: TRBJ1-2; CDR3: CASSLADSGRGYTF
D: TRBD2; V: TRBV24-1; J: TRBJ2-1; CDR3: CATSIRLAGAHYNEQFF
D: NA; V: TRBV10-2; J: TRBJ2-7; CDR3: CASSESGGLDAYEQYF